This is a list of T cell receptor beta chains from one sample in a study of blood T cell repertoires in COVID-19. Sequencing used immunoSEQ multiplex PCR; TCRdb keeps in-frame clones, though not all of them. The table shows 150,000 to 200,000 clones, with about 77% occurring only once. The sequenced material came from PBMCs or T cells enriched from blood (not recorded which). The receptors stem from a woman in her forties or fifties with acute COVID-19. Each CDR3 is given with its conserved first and last residue. D genes are given only for firm matches. A clone size is listed for some rows: how often the clone was seen (once, few, many), or a class if it is expanded.

CASSTYYREPEAFF | TGTGCCAGCTCTACTTACTACAGGGAGCCTGAAGCTTTCTTT | TRBJ1-1 | . | TRBV18 | few
CASSIDINTEAFF | TGTGCCAGTAGTATAGACATTAACACTGAAGCTTTCTTT | TRBJ1-1 | . | TRBV19 | .
CASSLGVSSYNEQFF | TGTGCCAGCAGCTTGGGAGTGAGCTCCTACAATGAGCAGTTCTTC | TRBJ2-1 | . | TRBV5-6 | .
CASSLQGVNTEAFF | TGTGCCAGCAGCTTACAGGGGGTGAACACTGAAGCTTTCTTT | TRBJ1-1 | TRBD1 | TRBV6-5 | .
CASSQDVRGEAFF | TGTGCCAGCAGCCAAGATGTCAGGGGCGAAGCTTTCTTT | TRBJ1-1 | . | TRBV3-1/TRBV3-2 | few
CASSSHPNQPQHF | TGTGCCAGCAGCTCACACCCCAATCAGCCCCAGCATTTT | TRBJ1-5 | . | TRBV7-2 | few
CASSQEVAGAGTGELFF | TGTGCCAGCAGCCAAGAGGTTGCAGGGGCGGGCACCGGGGAGCTGTTTTTT | TRBJ2-2 | . | TRBV4-2 | .
CASSLGGAADTQYF | TGTGCCAGCAGCCTTGGGGGGGCGGCAGATACGCAGTATTTT | TRBJ2-3 | . | TRBV11-3 | few
CASSPGGTGTETQYF | TGCGCCAGCAGCCCGGGTGGGACAGGGACAGAGACCCAGTACTTC | TRBJ2-5 | TRBD1 | TRBV5-1 | .
CASSPALGLHTDTQYF | TGTGCCAGCAGCCCTGCTTTGGGACTCCACACAGATACGCAGTATTTT | TRBJ2-3 | . | TRBV14 | once
CASSDRGLTLNTEAFF | TGCGCCAGCAGCGACAGGGGGCTCACACTGAACACTGAAGCTTTCTTT | TRBJ1-1 | TRBD1 | TRBV5-1 | .
CASSRVEAPVEAFF | TGTGCCAGCAGTAGAGTAGAGGCTCCCGTGGAAGCTTTCTTT | TRBJ1-1 | . | TRBV7-9 | few
CASSLGNRNTEAFF | TGTGCCAGCAGCTTAGGAAACAGGAACACTGAAGCTTTCTTT | TRBJ1-1 | . | TRBV7-9 | .
CASSLQEDSEAGYTF | TGCGCCAGCAGCCTTCAAGAGGACAGCGAAGCTGGCTACACCTTC | TRBJ1-2 | . | TRBV5-1 | .
CASSLYHTGELFF | TGTGCCAGCAGCTTATATCACACCGGGGAGCTGTTTTTT | TRBJ2-2 | . | TRBV7-2 | .
CASSLMAGGNQPQHF | TGTGCCAGCAGTTTGATGGCAGGTGGCAATCAGCCCCAGCATTTT | TRBJ1-5 | . | TRBV27 | .
CAISKAAGSSGEQFF | TGTGCCATCAGCAAAGCAGCGGGGTCGTCGGGTGAGCAGTTCTTC | TRBJ2-1 | TRBD2 | TRBV10-3 | .
CASSGRGETGEKLFF | TGTGCCAGCAGTGGTCGTGGGGAGACGGGTGAAAAACTGTTTTTT | TRBJ1-4 | . | TRBV2 | few
CASSPRTGEYNSPLHF | TGCGCCAGCAGCCCACGGACAGGGGAATACAATTCACCCCTCCACTTT | TRBJ1-6 | TRBD1 | TRBV5-1 | once
CASSANGQGSYGYTF | TGTGCCAGCAGTGCCAACGGACAGGGAAGCTATGGCTACACCTTC | TRBJ1-2 | TRBD1 | TRBV6-4 | .
CASSSQGDRAQPQHF | TGTGCCAGCAGTTCACAGGGGGACAGGGCTCAGCCCCAGCATTTT | TRBJ1-5 | TRBD1 | TRBV27 | .
CASRPIQGRLDSPLHF | TGTGCCAGTAGACCGATACAGGGAAGGTTGGATTCACCCCTCCACTTT | TRBJ1-6 | . | TRBV19 | .